Presented here are 7 T cell receptor beta chains from one specimen sequenced in a study of blood T cell repertoires in COVID-19. The assay was immunoSEQ multiplex PCR, and TCRdb's table has in-frame clones only and misses some. The sample lists tens of thousands of clones, more than 70% occurring once. Sequencing was performed on peripheral blood. These receptor sequences come from a human donor in a cohort sampled during active COVID-19.

The chain couples TRBV9 to TRBJ2-5; TRBD1 aligns across 9 bases. V lost 0 bases, J lost 2 bases, and 8 bases stayed unmatched. The length of the CDR3 is 17 residues. CDR1 and CDR2 (germline): SGDLS, YYNGEE. This CDR3 reads CASSVGSLGQGQETQYF. The CDR3 bases are TGTGCCAGCAGCGTAGGTTCTTTGGGACAGGGACAAGAGACCCAGTACTTC.

The rearrangement uses TRBV3-1 (or the pseudogene TRBV3-2) and TRBJ2-3; D possibly corresponds to TRBD2 (5 bases). Germline V CDR1 and CDR2: LGHDT, YNNKEL (reference sequence). V dropped 3 bases and J dropped 3 bases, with 16 bases sitting between them. There are 16 residues in the CDR3. The CDR3 here is CASSQRGYGLTDTQYF. CDR3 bases: TGTGCCAGCAGCCAGCGCGGGTACGGGTTAACAGATACGCAGTATTTT.

The chain recombines TRBV5-6 with TRBJ2-7; D possibly corresponds to TRBD1 (5 bases). In germline, CDR1 is SGHDT, CDR2 YYEEEE. The V and J ends lost 0 bases and 4 bases respectively, with 8 bases between them. The CDR3 loop spans 13 amino acids. The CDR3 DNA is TGTGCCAGCAGCTTGGGACAGCGTTACGAGCAGTACTTC. Amino acids: CASSLGQRYEQYF.

This sequence joins TRBV7-8 and TRBJ1-6; D is undetermined. The CDR3 covers 12 residues. Trimming stripped 1 base from V and 10 bases from J, with 5 bases between. Germline CDR1 reads SGHVS; CDR2 reads FQNEAQ. CDR3 nucleotide sequence: TGTGCCAGCAGCTTAGGCGGGTCACCCCTCCACTTT. Amino acid sequence: CASSLGGSPLHF. The complete variable domain, with remaining parts taken from reference TRBV7-8 and TRBJ1-6, reads GAGVSQSPRYKVAKRGQDVALRCDPISGHVSLFWYQQALGQGPEFLTYFQNEAQLDKSGLPSDRFFAERPEGSVSTLKIQRTQQEDSAVYLCASSLGGSPLHFGNGTRLTVT.

This chain uses TRBV5-1 with TRBJ1-2; D not resolved. Germline V gene sequence: CDR1 SGHRS, CDR2 YFSETQ. V lost 9 bases and J 6 bases, leaving 18 bases between the germline ends. This CDR3 has 13 residues. The CDR3 protein is CATRYSENDGYTF. Here the CDR3 DNA reads TGCGCCACCCGATACTCTGAGAACGATGGCTACACCTTC.

This clone was seen once. The rearrangement uses TRBV28 and TRBJ1-5; D is possibly TRBD1 (6 bases). The CDR3 extends over 17 amino acids. Germline-derived CDR1 and CDR2 are MDHEN and SYDVKM. Trimming removed 5 bases from V and 1 base from J, with 18 bases in between. CDR3 DNA: TGTGCCAGCAGTACTAGTGGGGGCCTGACAAGCAATCAGCCCCAGCATTTT. Residues: CASSTSGGLTSNQPQHF. The whole variable domain, filled in from reference TRBV28 and TRBJ1-5, reads DVKVTQSSRYLVKRTGEKVFLECVQDMDHENMFWYRQDPGLGLRLIYFSYDVKMKEKGDIPEGYSVSREKKERFSLILESASTNQTSMYLCASSTSGGLTSNQPQHFGDGTRLSIL.

CDR3 DNA: TGTGCCAGCAGTAAGGGGATCTCCACCGGGGAGCTGTTTTTT. Translated: CASSKGISTGELFF. The V gene is TRBV2, the J gene TRBJ2-2; maybe TRBD1 (5 bases). This CDR3 is 14 amino acids long. The V and J ends lost 5 bases and 4 bases respectively, with 11 bases between them. Germline V lookup: CDR1 SNHLY, CDR2 FYNNEI.